A selection of T cell receptor beta chains follows, all from one sample in a study of cytomegalovirus exposure and HLA in healthy donors. Data came from immunoSEQ multiplex PCR; TCRdb stores just in-frame clones and leaves some out. Of nearly 110,000 clones listed, about three quarters are singletons. Sequenced sample: PBMCs. These receptors originate from a woman aged 45 to 65 in good health and CMV-seropositive. CDR3s leave out the opening cysteine and the closing phenylalanine or tryptophan. The D gene is left open where the match is weak.

d_gene | j_gene | v_gene | CDR3aa
TRBD2 | TRBJ2-5 | TRBV9 | ASSLTERGEETQY
NA | TRBJ2-4 | TRBV28 | ASSFARTENIQY
TRBD1 | TRBJ1-2 | TRBV28 | ASSYTGGRGLGGYT
NA | TRBJ1-2 | TRBV7-2 | ASSLAQGRNYGYT
NA | TRBJ1-5 | TRBV29-1 | SVAPGVNQPQH
NA | TRBJ2-3 | TRBV7-2 | ASSFVVTDTQY
NA | TRBJ2-2 | TRBV5-4 | ASRWGGPNTGELF
NA | TRBJ1-1 | TRBV2 | ASKLDSNTEAF
TRBD1 | TRBJ2-5 | TRBV7-9 | ASSIATGRGETQY
NA | TRBJ1-5 | TRBV30 | AWSDKLWGSYGQPQH
NA | TRBJ1-5 | TRBV15 | ATSRRTGTYLHQPQH
NA | TRBJ2-3 | TRBV2 | ASSGGAGDTQY
NA | TRBJ1-2 | TRBV10-3 | AARGSANYGYT
TRBD1 | TRBJ1-1 | TRBV5-1 | ASTPYGEQGVNTEAF
NA | TRBJ1-2 | TRBV7-9 | SSSADIGGYT
NA | TRBJ1-6 | TRBV30 | AWSGQVNSPLH
TRBD1 | TRBJ2-7 | TRBV2 | ASSGDRGSSYEQY
NA | TRBJ2-3 | TRBV7-2 | ASAPRRGIGLNTQY
NA | TRBJ2-5 | TRBV6-5 | ALRSSSGTQY
NA | TRBJ2-7 | TRBV11-2 | ASSLDLSTVSPYEQY
NA | TRBJ2-7 | TRBV21-1 | ASSETGKYYEQY
NA | TRBJ1-5 | TRBV4-3 | ASSQDPLTGTLGDQPQH
TRBD1 | TRBJ1-3 | TRBV19 | ASSFWTGRLSGNTIY
NA | TRBJ1-4 | TRBV5-1 | ASSPIDSNEKLF
TRBD1 | TRBJ2-7 | TRBV7-2 | ASSFGTVNYEQY
NA | TRBJ1-5 | TRBV6-1 | ASSEVGTAPGNQPQH
NA | TRBJ2-2 | TRBV9 | ASSAQSYTGELF
TRBD1 | TRBJ1-2 | TRBV9 | ASSARRDRGTGYT
NA | TRBJ1-1 | TRBV23-1 | ASSHLAYDKKWMNTEAF
NA | TRBJ1-6 | TRBV9 | ASSVGGGYNSPLH
NA | TRBJ1-5 | TRBV2 | ASNGGETIRPQH
TRBD2 | TRBJ2-1 | TRBV19 | ASQTSGGHNEQF
TRBD1 | TRBJ1-1 | TRBV28 | ASSSPDRDHTEAF
NA | TRBJ1-1 | TRBV10-1 | ASSERANEAF
NA | TRBJ1-6 | TRBV10-3 | AISGDNSPLH
NA | TRBJ2-5 | TRBV5-1 | ASSEPPETQY
TRBD1 | TRBJ1-6 | TRBV19 | ASSPQGENSPLH
NA | TRBJ2-7 | TRBV29-1 | SVRSGVKEQY
NA | TRBJ2-3 | TRBV29-1 | SVMDTYGADTQY
NA | TRBJ2-3 | TRBV9 | ASSVDPGRRTDTQY
TRBD1 | TRBJ1-2 | TRBV27 | ASSSIPPGQGIHGYT
NA | TRBJ2-7 | TRBV7-9 | ASSLGGGFYEQY
NA | TRBJ1-5 | TRBV2 | ASTEVSNQPQH
NA | TRBJ1-5 | TRBV9 | ASSVVQGMQPQH